This T cell receptor (beta chain) is drawn from a study of cytomegalovirus exposure and HLA in healthy donors. General observations from the study: High specificity and sensitivity for cytomegalovirus status were reported for the classifier. In a later analysis, most CMV-associated TCR beta chains appeared HLA-restricted. The authors later linked a missense DCLRE1C variant to TCR beta V- and J-gene trimming.

With regard to this clone: Antigen unknown.

This CDR3 spans 15 amino acids. Germline V gene sequence: CDR1 MDHEN, CDR2 SYDVKM. V was trimmed by 7 bases and J by 0 bases, leaving 16 bases between them. Researchers ran the PCR with 60 Vbeta and 13 Jbeta primers. The assay was immunoSEQ multiplex PCR, and TCRdb's table has in-frame clones only and misses some. The table for this sample gives roughly 120,000 clones. V is TRBV28 and J is TRBJ2-7; maybe TRBD1 (6 bases). This receptor was obtained from a young man in good health and CMV-seronegative. What was sequenced was PBMCs. CDR3 loop: CASKSPGTISYEQYF. Here the CDR3 DNA reads TGTGCCAGCAAATCCCCCGGGACAATCTCCTACGAGCAGTACTTC.